Sequencing of this T cell receptor (beta chain) was carried out in a study of blood T cell repertoires in COVID-19 (TCRdb year 2020). Regarding the study in general: The collaborator samples originated in the United States, Italy and Spain and spanned the acute and convalescent phases of COVID-19. The prospective study material was composed of cDNA or gDNA derived from T cells, B-cell-depleted T cells, or PBMCs. Where available, HLA class I and class II types were taken from metadata supplied by the sample provider and were not determined by assay-based typing. A freely available public database, intended as a resource for researchers studying the immune response to SARS-CoV-2, is where the repertoires were released. A de-identified subject ID, COVID-19 status, age in years and sex were almost always included in the sample metadata. The samples were drawn from the first 160 participants of the ongoing ImmuneRACE study and from 950 to 1,500 subjects provided by 6 global collaborators. The dataset comprised deeply sampled blood TCRbeta repertoires from subjects exposed to, actively infected with, or recovered from COVID-19. General study outcomes and caveats: How much clinical and demographic metadata was included differed by source and by participant, and the metadata was provided uncurated.

As regards this clone: The antigen it recognizes is unknown. No quality values exist for individual bases; no much larger clone is one base distant.

Whole blood was collected in K2EDTA tubes by collaborating institutions according to the institutions' own protocols. For TCRbeta analysis, collaborators shipped samples in one of three forms: frozen whole blood, isolated PBMCs, or DNA extracted from either of those sample types. TCRbeta CDR3 regions were amplified from genomic DNA using the immunoSEQ Assay, a bias-controlled multiplex PCR. From the authors' description of their analysis: Nucleated cell counts per sample were estimated from amplification of reference gene primers within the assay. To quantify the absolute abundance of each unique TCRbeta CDR3 rearrangement, sequence reads were collapsed and filtered. For each sample, productive Simpson clonality was calculated as the square root of Simpson's diversity index across productive rearrangements. The immuneACCESS repertoire file appears here via TCRdb, limited to in-frame rearrangements. These files lack a portion of the clones; in checked studies, under half of the deficit traces to unresolved V genes, and the cause of the others is not known. V and J calls and clone size are as listed in that table; D and trimming were resolved from the DNA. Recorded for this sample are 110,000 or so clones; around 76% of them occurred a single time. Roughly a fifth of the sample belongs to the ten largest clones.

This receptor was obtained from a woman between 65 and 79 years old with acute or convalescent COVID-19. The sample was peripheral blood.

The CDR3 protein is CASSLATANTGELFF. The nucleotide sequence reads TGTGCCAGCAGCCTCGCGACAGCGAACACCGGGGAGCTGTTTTTT. Here the chain combines TRBV7-7 and TRBJ2-2; matching of 5 bases hints at TRBD1 as the D gene. V gives up 5 bases and J gives up 0 bases, and the segment between their germline ends measures 10 bases. CDR1 and CDR2, looked up from the germline V gene (reference sequence), are SSHAT and FNYEAQ. Taken from cysteine to phenylalanine, the CDR3 has 15 residues. Left in the record is the CDR3 DNA by itself, 45 bases read in frame from the first base.